The 8 T cell receptor beta chains listed next were all sequenced from one sample in a study of memory CD4+ T cells and cytomegalovirus serostatus. TCRdb keeps only in-frame clones here, not all; method: immunoSEQ multiplex PCR. The repertoire holds 64,000 or so clones, with roughly three quarters as singletons. The sort gate was single viable CD3+CD4+CD8-CD45RO+ cells for memory CD4+ T cells. Input material: memory CD4+ T cells from blood. These receptors were collected from an adult in good health and CMV-seronegative.

Regarding this clone: One end of the junction is discordant with germline, which a read error may explain. The gene calls are TRBV7-7 and TRBJ2-2; 7 positions match TRBD2. CDR3 length: 17 amino acids. Germline V CDR1 and CDR2: SSHAT, FNYEAQ (reference sequence). CDR3 residues: CASTPGLGGSRTGELFF. The DNA of the CDR3 is TGTGCTAGCACCCCGGGGCTTGGCGGGAGCCGTACCGGGGAGCTGTTTTTT.

The CDR3, as DNA: TGTGCCAGCAGTTTAATTGGTACAGATACGCAGTATTTT. It is translated as CASSLIGTDTQYF. The chain uses TRBV27 and TRBJ2-3, with no clear D. The CDR3 contains 13 residues. The germline gives CDR1 MNHEY, CDR2 SMNVEV (reference sequence). The V gene lost 2 bases and the J gene lost 3 bases, with 6 bases spanning the gap.

The rearrangement joins TRBV11-1 to TRBJ2-6; no clear D gene. V lost 1 base and J 0 bases, leaving 4 bases between the germline ends. This CDR3 has 15 residues. Germline V lookup: CDR1 SGHAT, CDR2 FQDESV (reference sequence). The CDR3 nucleotides read TGTGCCAGCAGCTTAGGGGGCTCTGGGGCCAACGTCCTGACTTTC. Translating gives CASSLGGSGANVLTF.

This chain links TRBV10-2 with TRBJ2-3; D ambiguous. The V gene's germline CDR1 is WSHSY and CDR2 SAAADI. The CDR3 extends over 11 amino acids. The V end was cut by 2 bases, the J end by 8 bases, with 5 bases between. The CDR3 nucleotides read TGCGCCAGCAGTGAGGGCGGTACGCAGTATTTT. Its translation is CASSEGGTQYF.

Details on this clone: One end of the junction does not line up with germline, which may come from a read error. This chain links TRBV20-1 with TRBJ1-2, with 7 bases that match TRBD1. Germline-derived CDR1 and CDR2 are DFQATT and SNEGSKA (reference sequence). The CDR3 extends over 11 amino acids. In DNA, the CDR3 is TGCAGTGCCCAATATGGGACAGAGAAACCCTTC. Residues: CSAQYGTEKPF.

The V gene is TRBV5-4, the J gene TRBJ2-5, with TRBD2 identical over 8 bases. The ends lost 2 bases at V and 4 bases at J; junction bases unmatched: 19. The germline gives CDR1 SGHNT, CDR2 YYREEE (reference sequence). There are 19 residues in the CDR3. This CDR3 reads CASSFVKAGAGVGGETQYF. CDR3 in DNA: TGTGCCAGCAGCTTTGTTAAAGCGGGAGCCGGGGTAGGTGGAGAGACCCAGTACTTC.

The J gene is TRBJ2-7, the V gene TRBV18, with D perhaps matching TRBD1 or TRBD2 (5 bases each). V was pared by 5 bases and J by 4 bases, with 12 bases between. Germline CDR1 is KGHSH and CDR2 is LQKENI. There are 13 residues in the CDR3. CDR3 sequence: CASSTGTAYEQYF. DNA of the CDR3: TGTGCCAGCTCAACCGGGACCGCTTACGAGCAGTACTTC.

In its sample, this clone was seen once. CDR3 sequence (DNA): TGTGCCAGCTCACCACGGACTAGCGGAGCCTACGAGCAGTACTTC. Translated: CASSPRTSGAYEQYF. The V and J genes are TRBV18 and TRBJ2-7, with 10 bases aligning to TRBD2. The CDR3 is 15 amino acids. Germline V gene sequence: CDR1 KGHSH, CDR2 LQKENI. V lost 1 base and J lost 2; bases outside the gene matches: 2. The variable domain in full, with the rest retrieved from reference TRBV18 and TRBJ2-7, is NAGVMQNPRHLVRRRGQEARLRCSPMKGHSHVYWYRQLPEEGLKFMVYLQKENIIDESGMPKERFSAEFPKEGPSILRIQQVVRGDSAAYFCASSPRTSGAYEQYFGPGTRLTVT.